What follows is one TCR beta chain and its context. This clonotype was recorded a few times. The antigen it binds to is not known. No clone much larger than this one lies a single base away; base qualities are absent. This entry comes from a study of T cell repertoires in cytomegalovirus infection (dated by TCRdb to about 2019). Regarding the complete study: Donor HLA type was relevant to the analysis, as public TCR beta signatures indicated carriage of CMV infection together with the matching HLA type. Here is what the overall study found, with its caveats: Cumulative frequency of public TCR beta family members discriminated carriers of CMV infection plus the relevant HLA type in this cohort and an independent approximately 370-donor cohort. The ex vivo response was dominated by HLA-C-restricted CMV-specific TCR beta clonotypes, and the single most frequent clonotype in two of eight donors was supplied by these HLA-C-restricted clonotypes.

Sequenced on an Illumina HiSeq 1500. The public reads were reprocessed in TCRdb via fastp at Q25 and MiXCR, keeping in-frame beta chains. Rows with one shared CDR3 protein collapse into an entry with the most common genes and DNA. Recorded for this sample are about 600,000 distinct CDR3 sequences; around 24% of them occurred a single time. The leading ten clones occupy approximately 8.2% of the sample. CDR1 and CDR2 (SGDLS, YYNGEE) derive from the germline V gene. The CDR3 has 15 amino acids, counting the end cysteine and phenylalanine. The retained sequence is limited to the CDR3, 45 bases, with the frame set at the first base. V trim: 3 bases; J trim: 5 bases; unmatched bases: 7.

This clonotype was sampled from a human donor in good health (CMV status not recorded). Some clones in this sample may be carry-over from other donors' samples. The sequenced sample was CD8+ T cells from PBMCs. The V gene is TRBV9 and the J gene is TRBJ2-1, with 8 middle bases fitting TRBD2. Here the CDR3 is given as CASSASGSANNEQFF. The DNA sequence is as follows: TGTGCCAGCAGCGCAAGCGGGAGCGCCAACAATGAGCAGTTCTTC.